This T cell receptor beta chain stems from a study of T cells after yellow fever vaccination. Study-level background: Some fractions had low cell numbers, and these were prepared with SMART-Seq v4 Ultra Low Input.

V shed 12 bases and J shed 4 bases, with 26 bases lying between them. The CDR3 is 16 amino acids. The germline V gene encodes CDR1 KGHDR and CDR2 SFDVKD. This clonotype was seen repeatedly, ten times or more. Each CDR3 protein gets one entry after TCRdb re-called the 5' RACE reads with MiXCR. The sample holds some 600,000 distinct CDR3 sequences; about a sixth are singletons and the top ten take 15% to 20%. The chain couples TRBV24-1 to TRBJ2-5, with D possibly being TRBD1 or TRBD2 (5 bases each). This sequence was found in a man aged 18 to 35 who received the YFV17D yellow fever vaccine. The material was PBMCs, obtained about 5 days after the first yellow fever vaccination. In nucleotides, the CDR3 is TGTGCCCTCCCACCTTCACACGAGGGGTGTAGAGAGACCCAGTACTTC. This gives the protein CALPPSHEGCRETQYF.